These 26 T cell receptor beta chains came from one sample sequenced in a study of identical twins. MiXCR was run by TCRdb on the 5' RACE reads, yielding one entry per CDR3 protein. This sample yields 470,000 or so distinct CDR3 sequences, of which less than 25% are seen a single time; approximately 2.9% belongs to the top ten. The data were also submitted as part of a second study, on T cells expressing NK-cell markers.

The material sequenced was CD4+ T cells sorted from blood. All receptors derive from a woman aged 18 to 35 in good health.

This clonotype was detected only a few times. The V call is TRBV5-1, the J call TRBJ2-2; D is ambiguous. Trimming pared 0 bases from V and 0 bases from J, leaving 12 bases between. The CDR3 is 17 residues long. The germline CDR1 and CDR2 sequences are SGHRS and YFSETQ. For the CDR3, the DNA is TGCGCCAGCAGCTTGGCGGTTGTTGGACCGAACACCGGGGAGCTGTTTTTT. Its protein is CASSLAVVGPNTGELFF.

CDR3 DNA: TGTGCCAGCAGCCCAACCGGACACAACATTCAGTACTTC. Translated: CASSPTGHNIQYF. The chain has TRBV7-9 and TRBJ2-4, with a tentative D call TRBD1 (5 bases). The CDR3 has 13 residues. The V end was cut by 5 bases, the J end by 7 bases, with 12 bases between. The germline V gene has CDR1 SEHNR and CDR2 FQNEAQ (reference sequence).

The V gene is TRBV2, the J gene TRBJ2-7, with a weak D call TRBD1 (6 bases). CDR1 SNHLY and CDR2 FYNNEI come from the germline V gene. This CDR3 has 14 residues. V lost 6 bases and J 6 bases, leaving 18 bases between the germline ends. CDR3 loop: CASRRGTAAGEQYF. CDR3 coding DNA: TGTGCCAGCAGGAGGGGGACCGCAGCCGGCGAGCAGTACTTC.

This chain joins TRBV6-2 or TRBV6-3 and TRBJ2-5; D ambiguous. The CDR3 runs to 12 residues. Germline-derived CDR1 and CDR2 are MNHEY and SVGEGT. The V and J ends lost 2 bases and 3 bases respectively, with 4 bases between them. The CDR3 coding sequence is TGTGCCAGCAGTTACAGAGAAGAGACCCAGTACTTC. Translation: CASSYREETQYF.

The rearrangement uses TRBV7-9 and TRBJ2-2; maybe TRBD1 (6 bases). V was clipped by 6 bases and J by 3 bases, with 11 bases between them. CDR3 length equals 14 residues. Germline V gene data show CDR1 as SEHNR and CDR2 as FQNEAQ (reference sequence). CDR3: CASSRTEDTGELFF. CDR3 sequence (DNA): TGTGCCAGCAGTCGGACAGAGGACACCGGGGAGCTGTTTTTT. The full variable domain, its missing parts supplied by reference TRBV7-9 and TRBJ2-2, is DTGVSQNPRHKITKRGQNVTFRCDPISEHNRLYWYRQTLGQGPEFLTYFQNEAQLEKSRLLSDRFSAERPKGSFSTLEIQRTEQGDSAMYLCASSRTEDTGELFFGEGSRLTVL.

J is TRBJ2-7 and V is TRBV27, with 11 bases lining up with TRBD2. V was pared by 5 bases and J by 5 bases, with 8 bases of the junction left unmatched. The CDR3 runs 15 residues. Per germline, CDR1 MNHEY and CDR2 SMNVEV (reference sequence). This chain's CDR3 is CASSPLAGETHEQYF. For the CDR3, the DNA is TGTGCCAGCAGTCCACTAGCGGGAGAAACTCACGAGCAGTACTTC.

J is TRBJ2-1 and V is TRBV12-3 or TRBV12-4; no definite D call. The CDR3 loop spans 11 amino acids. V lost 6 bases to trimming and J lost 9 bases, with 9 bases between them. CDR3 DNA: TGTGCCAGCAGCTCCTTTGGTGAGCAGTTCTTC. Protein product: CASSSFGEQFF.

V gene TRBV20-1 combines with J gene TRBJ2-7; D is unclear. V dropped 0 bases and J dropped 7 bases, with 10 bases sitting between them. This CDR3 comprises 12 residues. The germline V gene encodes CDR1 DFQATT and CDR2 SNEGSKA (reference sequence). The CDR3 loop reads CSARDPLGEQYF. The CDR3 DNA reads TGCAGTGCTAGAGATCCCCTCGGGGAGCAGTACTTC.

In its sample, this clonotype was seen a few times. The rearrangement links TRBV12-3 or TRBV12-4 to TRBJ2-7; possible D gene TRBD1, 6 bases. The V end was cut by 6 bases, the J end by 5 bases, with 14 bases between. The CDR3 has 13 amino acids. The CDR3 DNA reads TGTGCCAGCAGGGCACGACAGGCCCACGAGCAGTACTTC. This translates into CASRARQAHEQYF.

The genes are TRBV5-5 and TRBJ1-1; D may be TRBD1 (6 bases). This CDR3 is 15 amino acids long. Germline CDR1 is SGHKS and CDR2 is YYEKEE (reference sequence). V lost 4 bases and J 1 base, leaving 14 bases between the germline ends. The CDR3 region is CASSQTGHQNTEAFF. The DNA of the CDR3 is TGTGCCAGCAGCCAAACGGGACACCAGAACACTGAAGCTTTCTTT.

This clonotype has only a few counts. This chain joins TRBV6-5 and TRBJ2-6; D call uncertain. The CDR3 totals 14 residues. V lost 0 bases to trimming and J lost 1 base, with 1 base between them. Per germline, CDR1 MNHEY and CDR2 SVGAGI. The CDR3, as DNA: TGTGCCAGCAGTTACTCTTCTGGGGCCAACGTCCTGACTTTC. The encoded protein is CASSYSSGANVLTF.

The chain joins TRBV6-1 to TRBJ2-2; D not certain. Per the germline V gene, CDR1 is MNHNS and CDR2 is SASEGT. V lost 7 bases, J lost 6 bases, and 12 bases lay in between. This CDR3 spans 13 amino acids. The CDR3 nucleotides are TGTGCCAGCACCCTAGTTGAGTCCGGGGAGCTGTTTTTT. Its protein product is CASTLVESGELFF.

This clonotype was detected a few times. The chain recombines TRBV6-2 or TRBV6-3 with TRBJ2-5, with 10 positions matching TRBD2. V lost 5 bases, J lost 0 bases, and 6 bases stayed unmatched. The CDR3 has 16 amino acids. From germline, CDR1 is MNHEY and CDR2 SVGEGT. The CDR3, as DNA: TGTGCCAGCAGTCTATGGACTAGCGGATACCAAGAGACCCAGTACTTC. It codes for CASSLWTSGYQETQYF.

This clonotype has only a few counts. One end of the junction fails to match germline, which may point to a read error. This chain connects TRBV5-1 to TRBJ2-7; either TRBD1 or TRBD2 may supply D (5 bases each). This CDR3 contains 15 residues. CDR1 SGHRS and CDR2 YFSETQ come from the germline V gene. CDR3 nucleotide sequence: TGCGCCAGCACCTTGGAAGGAGGACGAAGGGGCGAGCAGTACTTC. The encoded protein is CASTLEGGRRGEQYF. The full variable domain, in which reference TRBV5-1 and TRBJ2-7 provide the parts outside the CDR3, is KAGVTQTPRYLIKTRGQQVTLSCSPISGHRSVSWYQQTPGQGLQFLFEYFSETQRNKGNFPGRFSGRQFSNSRSEMNVSTLELGDSALYLCASTLEGGRRGEQYFGPGTRLTVT.

This chain links TRBV10-1 with TRBJ2-2; no definite D call. From germline, CDR1 is WNHNN and CDR2 SYGVQD (reference sequence). The V end was cut by 3 bases, the J end by 7 bases, with 6 bases between. The CDR3 runs to 12 residues. CDR3 amino acids: CASSESVGELFF. The CDR3 nucleotides are TGCGCCAGCAGTGAATCGGTCGGGGAGCTGTTTTTT.

This clonotype showed up many times. This chain's CDR3 is CSPKPRRGTEAFF. Here the CDR3 DNA reads TGCAGCCCCAAACCCCGCCGGGGCACTGAAGCTTTCTTT. The chain combines TRBV29-1 with TRBJ1-1; D gene ambiguous. V was cut by 8 bases and J by 4 bases, with 17 bases left in between. CDR1 and CDR2 (germline): SQVTM, ANQGSEA. This CDR3 is built from 13 residues.

V is TRBV5-4 and J is TRBJ2-1; D ambiguous. This CDR3 is 14 amino acids long. CDR1 and CDR2 (germline): SGHNT, YYREEE (reference sequence). V lost 4 bases and J lost 8, with 16 bases in between. This CDR3 reads CASSQDPLEDEQFF. In nucleotides, the CDR3 is TGTGCCAGCAGCCAGGACCCCCTTGAGGATGAGCAGTTCTTC.

This clonotype turned up a few times. V and J are TRBV18 and TRBJ2-2; TRBD2 matches at 10 bases. Germline V gene lookup returns CDR1 KGHSH and CDR2 LQKENI. V lost 5 bases, J lost 0 bases, and 9 bases stayed unmatched. The CDR3 contains 18 residues. The CDR3 here is CASSFASGGPTNTGELFF. The CDR3 DNA is TGTGCCAGCTCATTTGCTAGCGGGGGCCCAACGAACACCGGGGAGCTGTTTTTT.

This clonotype showed up many times. The chain joins TRBV7-9 to TRBJ2-7; no clear D gene. Per germline, CDR1 SEHNR and CDR2 FQNEAQ (reference sequence). Trimming stripped 10 bases from V and 4 bases from J, with 17 bases between. The CDR3 totals 13 residues. CDR3 bases: TGTGCCATAGAAACCCGTTTACTTTACGAGCAGTACTTC. Translated: CAIETRLLYEQYF.

The V and J genes are TRBV20-1 and TRBJ2-6; possibly TRBD1 for D (6 bases). This CDR3 is built from 13 residues. The V gene's germline CDR1 is DFQATT and CDR2 SNEGSKA (reference sequence). V was shortened by 6 bases and J by 3 bases, with 9 bases between the two germline ends. The CDR3 protein is CSAAQGGANVLTF. CDR3 coding DNA: TGCAGTGCGGCACAGGGTGGGGCCAACGTCCTGACTTTC.

This clonotype was detected a few times. The V gene is TRBV21-1, the J gene TRBJ2-7. TRBV21-1 is flagged as a pseudogene. The CDR3 sequence is 14 residues long. DNA for the CDR3: TGTGCCAGCAGGAGAAAGTGGAGGCCCTACGAGCAGTACTTC. Its translation: CASRRKWRPYEQYF.

This clonotype was found a few times. The chain employs TRBV5-1 and TRBJ2-3; 10 bases line up with TRBD1. The CDR3 loop spans 15 amino acids. The junction had 8 bases not matched to a gene; V was cut back by 5 bases and J by 5 bases. Germline-derived CDR1 and CDR2 are SGHRS and YFSETQ. The CDR3 DNA reads TGCGCCAGCAGGTCCGGGACAGGGGTAGTAGATACGCAGTATTTT. Translated: CASRSGTGVVDTQYF.

This chain connects TRBV10-3 to TRBJ2-3; 11 positions agree with TRBD1. Germline V gene lookup returns CDR1 ENHRY and CDR2 SYGVKD. V lost 6 bases, J lost 4 bases, and 9 bases stayed unmatched. This CDR3 comprises 16 residues. CDR3 bases: TGTGCCATCAGCCGTAACTCGGGACAGGGGGCAGATACGCAGTATTTT. It translates to CAISRNSGQGADTQYF.

This clonotype has only a few counts. The rearrangement uses TRBV7-2 and TRBJ2-1, with D maybe TRBD1 (6 bases). With 2 bases removed from V and 4 bases from J, the gap between germline ends came to 9 bases. Per the germline V gene, CDR1 is SGHTA and CDR2 is FQGNSA. The CDR3 consists of 14 residues. The CDR3 loop is CASSLFRGYNEQFF. As DNA, the CDR3 is TGTGCCAGCAGCTTATTTAGGGGGTACAATGAGCAGTTCTTC. Combining the CDR3 with reference TRBV7-2 and TRBJ2-1 gives the whole variable domain GAGVSQSPSNKVTEKGKDVELRCDPISGHTALYWYRQSLGQGLEFLIYFQGNSAPDKSGLPSDRFSAERTGGSVSTLTIQRTQQEDSAVYLCASSLFRGYNEQFFGPGTRLTVL.

This clonotype was seen only a few times. The chain combines TRBV5-1 with TRBJ1-2; no clear D gene. The CDR3 contains 16 residues. Trimming pared 0 bases from V and 8 bases from J, leaving 20 bases between. Germline V gene lookup returns CDR1 SGHRS and CDR2 YFSETQ. The CDR3 loop reads CASSLGGYGLKDGYTF. CDR3 DNA: TGCGCCAGCAGCTTGGGTGGATACGGGCTGAAGGACGGCTACACCTTC. Full variable domain (remainder filled in from reference TRBV5-1 and TRBJ1-2): KAGVTQTPRYLIKTRGQQVTLSCSPISGHRSVSWYQQTPGQGLQFLFEYFSETQRNKGNFPGRFSGRQFSNSRSEMNVSTLELGDSALYLCASSLGGYGLKDGYTFGSGTRLTVV.

The chain couples TRBV5-1 to TRBJ2-7; 8 nucleotides agree with TRBD1. The CDR3 runs 14 residues. Trimming took 4 bases from V and 1 from J; bases not matched to a gene: 4. The germline V gene has CDR1 SGHRS and CDR2 YFSETQ. As DNA, the CDR3 is TGCGCCAGCAGCGCACAGGGGGGTTCCTACGAGCAGTACTTC. It translates to CASSAQGGSYEQYF.